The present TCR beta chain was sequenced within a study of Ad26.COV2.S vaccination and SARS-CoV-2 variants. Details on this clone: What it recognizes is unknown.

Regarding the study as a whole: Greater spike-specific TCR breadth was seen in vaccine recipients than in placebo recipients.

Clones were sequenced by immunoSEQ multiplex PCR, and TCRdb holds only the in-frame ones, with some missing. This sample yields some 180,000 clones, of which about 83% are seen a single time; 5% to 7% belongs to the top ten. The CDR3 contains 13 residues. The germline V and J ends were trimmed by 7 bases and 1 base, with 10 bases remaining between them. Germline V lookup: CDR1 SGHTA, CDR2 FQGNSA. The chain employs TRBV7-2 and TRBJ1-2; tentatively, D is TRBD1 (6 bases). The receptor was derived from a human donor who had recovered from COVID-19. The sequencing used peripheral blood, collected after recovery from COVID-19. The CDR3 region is CASMDRNNYGYTF. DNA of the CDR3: TGTGCCAGCATGGACAGAAATAACTATGGCTACACCTTC.